Described below is a single T cell receptor (beta chain) sequence and its context. Its target is unknown. The CDR3 spans 15 residues. CDR1 is SGHTA and CDR2 is FQGNSA in the germline V gene. The V end lost 4 bases, the J end lost 3 bases, and 16 bases lay between the germline ends. TCRdb re-derived calls from the reads in MiXCR, one entry per CDR3 protein. Among approximately 990,000 distinct CDR3 sequences, around 30% were seen once, and the ten largest hold more than 13%. These data are taken from a study of T cell repertoires in cytomegalovirus infection. The wider study: Recently identified HLA-C-restricted CMV epitopes and well-studied HLA-B-restricted CMV epitopes were used by the study.

The chain uses TRBV7-2 and TRBJ2-7; D gene ambiguous. The origin of this receptor is a human donor in good health (CMV status not recorded). Some clones in this sample may be carry-over from other donors' samples. Sequencing was performed on cultured CD8+ T cells from PBMCs, taken from culture after CMV antigen stimulation. The CDR3 DNA reads TGTGCCAGCAGCTCCCAAGGAACCAGAAACTACGAGCAGTACTTC. Translation: CASSSQGTRNYEQYF.